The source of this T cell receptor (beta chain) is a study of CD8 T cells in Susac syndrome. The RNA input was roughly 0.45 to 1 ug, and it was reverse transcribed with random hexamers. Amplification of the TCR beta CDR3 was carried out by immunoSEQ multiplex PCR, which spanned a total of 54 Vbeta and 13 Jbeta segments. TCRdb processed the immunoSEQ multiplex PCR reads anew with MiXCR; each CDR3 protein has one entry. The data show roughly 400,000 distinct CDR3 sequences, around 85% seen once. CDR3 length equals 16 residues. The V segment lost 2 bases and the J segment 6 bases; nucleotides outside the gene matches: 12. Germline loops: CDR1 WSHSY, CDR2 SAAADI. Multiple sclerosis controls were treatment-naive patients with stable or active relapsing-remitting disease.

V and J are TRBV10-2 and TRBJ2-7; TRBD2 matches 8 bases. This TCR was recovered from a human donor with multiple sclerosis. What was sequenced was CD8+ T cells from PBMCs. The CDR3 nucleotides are TGCGCCAGCAGTGAGCCTAATAGCGGGATCTCCCCCGAGCAGTACTTC. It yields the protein CASSEPNSGISPEQYF.